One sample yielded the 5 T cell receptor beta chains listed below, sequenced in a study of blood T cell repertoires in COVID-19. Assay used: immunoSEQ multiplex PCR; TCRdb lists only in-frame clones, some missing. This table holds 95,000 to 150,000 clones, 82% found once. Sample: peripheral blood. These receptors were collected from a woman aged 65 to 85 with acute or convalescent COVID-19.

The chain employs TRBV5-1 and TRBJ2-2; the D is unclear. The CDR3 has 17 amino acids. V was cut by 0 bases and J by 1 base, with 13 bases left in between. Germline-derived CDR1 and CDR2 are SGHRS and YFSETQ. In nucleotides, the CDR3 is TGCGCCAGCAGCTTGGGACAAATTCTTCTGAACACCGGGGAGCTGTTTTTT. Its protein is CASSLGQILLNTGELFF.

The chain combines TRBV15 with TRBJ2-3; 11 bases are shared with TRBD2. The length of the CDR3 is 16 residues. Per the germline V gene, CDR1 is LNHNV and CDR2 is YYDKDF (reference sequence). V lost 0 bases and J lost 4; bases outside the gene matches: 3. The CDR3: CATSREASGGSDTQYF. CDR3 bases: TGTGCCACCAGCAGAGAAGCTAGCGGGGGGTCAGATACGCAGTATTTT.

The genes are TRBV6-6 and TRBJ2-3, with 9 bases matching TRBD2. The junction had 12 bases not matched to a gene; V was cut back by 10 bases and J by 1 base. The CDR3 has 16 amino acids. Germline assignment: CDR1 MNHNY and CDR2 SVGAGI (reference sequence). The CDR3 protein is CATLTGRGGGTDTQYF. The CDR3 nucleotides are TGTGCCACCCTTACGGGGCGGGGGGGAGGCACAGATACGCAGTATTTT.

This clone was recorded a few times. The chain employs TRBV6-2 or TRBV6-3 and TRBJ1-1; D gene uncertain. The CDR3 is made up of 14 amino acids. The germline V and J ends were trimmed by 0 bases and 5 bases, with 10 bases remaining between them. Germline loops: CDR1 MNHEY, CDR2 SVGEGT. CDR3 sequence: CASSYSGGQTEAFF. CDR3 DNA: TGTGCCAGCAGTTACTCTGGAGGGCAAACTGAAGCTTTCTTT.

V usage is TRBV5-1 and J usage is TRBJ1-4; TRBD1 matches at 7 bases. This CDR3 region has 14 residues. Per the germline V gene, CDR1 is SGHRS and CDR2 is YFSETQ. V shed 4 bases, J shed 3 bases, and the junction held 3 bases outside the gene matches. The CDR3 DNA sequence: TGCGCCAGCAGCAGGGACAGCGCTAATGAAAAACTGTTTTTT. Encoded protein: CASSRDSANEKLFF.